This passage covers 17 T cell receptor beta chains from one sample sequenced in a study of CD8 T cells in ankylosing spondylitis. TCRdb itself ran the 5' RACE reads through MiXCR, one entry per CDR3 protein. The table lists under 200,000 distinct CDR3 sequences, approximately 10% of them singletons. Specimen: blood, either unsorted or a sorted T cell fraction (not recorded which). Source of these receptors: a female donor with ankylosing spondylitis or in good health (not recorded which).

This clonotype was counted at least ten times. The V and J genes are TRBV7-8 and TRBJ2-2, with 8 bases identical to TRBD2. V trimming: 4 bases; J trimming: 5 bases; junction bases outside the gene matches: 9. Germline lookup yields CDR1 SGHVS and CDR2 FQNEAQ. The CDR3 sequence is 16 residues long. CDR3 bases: TGTGCCAGCAGCTCCCTCGATAGCGGGATTACCGGGGAGCTGTTTTTT. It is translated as CASSSLDSGITGELFF.

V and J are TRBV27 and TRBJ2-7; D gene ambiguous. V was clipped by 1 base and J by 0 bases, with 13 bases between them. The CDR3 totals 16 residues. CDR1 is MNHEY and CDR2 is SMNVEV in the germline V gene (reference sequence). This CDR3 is CASSLLSGGNSYEQYF. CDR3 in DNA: TGTGCCAGCAGTTTATTAAGTGGCGGCAACTCCTACGAGCAGTACTTC.

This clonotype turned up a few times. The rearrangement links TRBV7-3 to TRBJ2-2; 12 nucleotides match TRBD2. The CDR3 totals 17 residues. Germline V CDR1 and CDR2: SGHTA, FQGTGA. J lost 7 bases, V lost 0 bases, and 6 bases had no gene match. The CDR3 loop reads CASSLTPTSGSDGELFF. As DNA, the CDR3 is TGTGCCAGCAGCTTAACCCCGACTAGCGGGAGCGACGGGGAGCTGTTTTTT.

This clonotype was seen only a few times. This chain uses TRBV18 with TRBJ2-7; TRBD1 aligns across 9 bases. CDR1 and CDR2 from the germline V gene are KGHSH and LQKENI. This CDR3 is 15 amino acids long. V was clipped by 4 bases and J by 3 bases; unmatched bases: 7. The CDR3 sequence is CASSQGTGSLYEQYF. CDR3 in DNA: TGTGCCAGCTCACAGGGGACAGGGTCCCTCTACGAGCAGTACTTC. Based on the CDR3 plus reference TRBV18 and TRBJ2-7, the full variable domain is NAGVMQNPRHLVRRRGQEARLRCSPMKGHSHVYWYRQLPEEGLKFMVYLQKENIIDESGMPKERFSAEFPKEGPSILRIQQVVRGDSAAYFCASSQGTGSLYEQYFGPGTRLTVT.

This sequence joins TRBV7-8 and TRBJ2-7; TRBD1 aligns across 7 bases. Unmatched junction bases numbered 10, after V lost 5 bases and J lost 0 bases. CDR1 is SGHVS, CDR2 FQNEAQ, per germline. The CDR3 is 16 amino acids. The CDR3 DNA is TGTGCCAGCAGCCTCGGGACAGTCTACAGCTCCTACGAGCAGTACTTC. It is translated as CASSLGTVYSSYEQYF.

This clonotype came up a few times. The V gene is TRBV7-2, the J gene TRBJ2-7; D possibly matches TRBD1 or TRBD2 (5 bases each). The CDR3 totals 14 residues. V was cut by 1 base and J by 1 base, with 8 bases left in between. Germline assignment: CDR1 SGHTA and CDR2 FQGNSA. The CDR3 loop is CASSLGDVSYEQYF. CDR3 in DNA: TGTGCCAGCAGCTTAGGGGACGTTTCCTACGAGCAGTACTTC.

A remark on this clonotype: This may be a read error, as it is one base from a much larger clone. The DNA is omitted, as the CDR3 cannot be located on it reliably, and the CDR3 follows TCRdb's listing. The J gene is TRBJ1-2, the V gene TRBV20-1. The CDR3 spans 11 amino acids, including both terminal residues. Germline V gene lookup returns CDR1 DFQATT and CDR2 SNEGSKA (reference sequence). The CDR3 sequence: CSAPEVYGCTF.

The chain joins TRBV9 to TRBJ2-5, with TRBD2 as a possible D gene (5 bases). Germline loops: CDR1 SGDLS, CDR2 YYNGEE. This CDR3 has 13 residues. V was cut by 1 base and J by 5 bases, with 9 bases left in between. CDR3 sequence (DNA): TGTGCCAGCAGCGTATCTTCGGGGGAGACCCAGTACTTC. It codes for CASSVSSGETQYF.

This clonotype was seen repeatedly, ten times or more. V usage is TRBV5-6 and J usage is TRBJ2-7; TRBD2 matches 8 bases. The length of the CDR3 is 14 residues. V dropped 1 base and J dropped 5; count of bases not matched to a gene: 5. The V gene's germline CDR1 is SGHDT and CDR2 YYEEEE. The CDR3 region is CASSLTSGPDEQYF. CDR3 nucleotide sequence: TGTGCCAGCAGCTTGACTAGCGGCCCTGACGAGCAGTACTTC. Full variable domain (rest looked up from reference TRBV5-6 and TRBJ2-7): DAGVTQSPTHLIKTRGQQVTLRCSPKSGHDTVSWYQQALGQGPQFIFQYYEEEERQRGNFPDRFSGHQFPNYSSELNVNALLLGDSALYLCASSLTSGPDEQYFGPGTRLTVT.

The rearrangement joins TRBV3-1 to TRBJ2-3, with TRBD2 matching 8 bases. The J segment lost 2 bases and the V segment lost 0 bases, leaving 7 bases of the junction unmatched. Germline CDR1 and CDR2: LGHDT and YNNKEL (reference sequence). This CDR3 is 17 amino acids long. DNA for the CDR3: TGTGCCAGCAGCCAAGATGGGGTAGCGGGGATCACAGATACGCAGTATTTT. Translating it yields CASSQDGVAGITDTQYF.

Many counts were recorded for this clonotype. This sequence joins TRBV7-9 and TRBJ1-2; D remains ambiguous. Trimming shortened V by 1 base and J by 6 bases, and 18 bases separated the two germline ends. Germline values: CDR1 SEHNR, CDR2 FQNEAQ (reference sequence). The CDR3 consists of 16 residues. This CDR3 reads CASSLVESSLGDGYTF. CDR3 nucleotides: TGTGCCAGCAGCTTAGTGGAGTCCTCCCTCGGGGATGGCTACACCTTC. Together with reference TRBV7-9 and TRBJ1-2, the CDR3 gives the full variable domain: DTGVSQNPRHKITKRGQNVTFRCDPISEHNRLYWYRQTLGQGPEFLTYFQNEAQLEKSRLLSDRFSAERPKGSFSTLEIQRTEQGDSAMYLCASSLVESSLGDGYTFGSGTRLTVV.

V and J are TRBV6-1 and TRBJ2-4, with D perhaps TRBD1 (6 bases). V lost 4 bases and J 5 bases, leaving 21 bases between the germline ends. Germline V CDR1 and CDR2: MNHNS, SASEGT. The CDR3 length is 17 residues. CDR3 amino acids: CASSANRDNRGENIQYF. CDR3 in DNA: TGTGCCAGCAGTGCCAACCGGGACAATCGTGGGGAAAACATTCAGTACTTC.

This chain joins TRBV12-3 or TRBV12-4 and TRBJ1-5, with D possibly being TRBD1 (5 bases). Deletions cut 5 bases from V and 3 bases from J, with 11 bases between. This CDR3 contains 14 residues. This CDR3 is CASSTTGHNQPQHF. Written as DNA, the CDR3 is TGTGCCAGCAGTACCACAGGTCACAATCAGCCCCAGCATTTT.

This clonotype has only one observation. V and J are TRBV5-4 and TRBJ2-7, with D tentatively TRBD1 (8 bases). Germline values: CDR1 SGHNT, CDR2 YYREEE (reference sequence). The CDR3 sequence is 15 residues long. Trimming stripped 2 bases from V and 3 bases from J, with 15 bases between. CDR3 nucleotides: TGTGCCAGCAGCTTTAAGGACAGGGAGGGCTACGAGCAGTACTTC. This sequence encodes CASSFKDREGYEQYF.

CDR3 nucleotide sequence: TGTGCCAGCAGTCTGCCGACTAGCGGGAGACCCTACAATGAGCAGTTCTTC. It specifies CASSLPTSGRPYNEQFF. The V call is TRBV12-3 or TRBV12-4, the J call TRBJ2-1; 12 bases line up with TRBD2. Trimming at V came to 5 bases and at J to 2 bases, leaving 7 bases not matched to a gene. The CDR3 sequence is 17 residues long.

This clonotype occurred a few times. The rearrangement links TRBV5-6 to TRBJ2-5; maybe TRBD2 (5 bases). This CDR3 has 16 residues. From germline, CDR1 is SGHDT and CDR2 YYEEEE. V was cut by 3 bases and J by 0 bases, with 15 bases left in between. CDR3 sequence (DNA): TGTGCCAGCAGCTCGTATAGCGTACTCTACCAAGAGACCCAGTACTTC. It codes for CASSSYSVLYQETQYF.

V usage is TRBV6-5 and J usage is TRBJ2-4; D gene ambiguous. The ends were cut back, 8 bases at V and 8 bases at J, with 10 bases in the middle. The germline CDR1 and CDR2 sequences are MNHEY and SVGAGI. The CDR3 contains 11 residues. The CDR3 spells CASGVLDIQYF. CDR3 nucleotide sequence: TGTGCCAGCGGGGTTCTGGACATTCAGTACTTC.